The clone carrying this TCR beta chain was detected only a few times. The sample comes from a study of early T cells in non-severe SARS-CoV-2 infection. TCRdb fed the 5' RACE reads into MiXCR, producing one record per CDR3 protein. The sample includes around 40,000 distinct CDR3 sequences, roughly 11% of them seen just once. Germline V CDR1 and CDR2: SGHNT, YYREEE (reference sequence). Trimming took 3 bases from V and 10 from J; bases not matched to a gene: 6. The CDR3 covers 14 residues. The chain has TRBV5-4 and TRBJ2-1; 11 bases agree with TRBD2. The sequence derives from an adult who was a healthcare worker with PCR-confirmed SARS-CoV-2 infection or an uninfected control (not recorded which). Sequencing used whole blood. The CDR3: CASSSLAGAGEQFF. CDR3 nucleotide sequence: TGTGCCAGCAGCTCACTAGCGGGGGCGGGGGAGCAGTTCTTC. The full variable domain, rest sourced from reference TRBV5-4 and TRBJ2-1, is ETGVTQSPTHLIKTRGQQVTLRCSSQSGHNTVSWYQQALGQGPQFIFQYYREEENGRGNFPPRFSGLQFPNYSSELNVNALELDDSALYLCASSSLAGAGEQFFGPGTRLTVL.